One sample yielded the 5 T cell receptor beta chains listed below, sequenced in a study of shared clonotypes between healthy human individuals. The method was immunoSEQ multiplex PCR; TCRdb's version includes in-frame clones alone and lacks a portion of them. The repertoire holds around 690,000 clones, with 80% to 95% as singletons. Sequencing was performed on memory CD8+ T cells from PBMCs. Subset specified: CD45RO+ cells pooled with CCR7-negative TemRA cells. All receptors come from a man aged 18 to 30 in good health. Some clones in this sample may be carry-over from other donors' samples.

This chain connects TRBV27 to TRBJ1-2; D might be TRBD1 (6 bases). The V and J ends lost 6 bases and 1 base respectively, with 9 bases between them. Germline values: CDR1 MNHEY, CDR2 SMNVEV (reference sequence). CDR3 length: 13 residues. The CDR3 DNA sequence: TGTGCCAGCAGGAAGGACAGTAACTATGGCTACACCTTC. Protein sequence: CASRKDSNYGYTF.

The V call is TRBV10-1, the J call TRBJ2-1; a possible D gene is TRBD1 (6 bases). The CDR3 loop spans 14 amino acids. Germline V gives CDR1 WNHNN, CDR2 SYGVQD (reference sequence). V lost 0 bases and J 6 bases, leaving 9 bases between the germline ends. CDR3 protein: CASSESGRGNEQFF. Here the CDR3 DNA reads TGCGCCAGCAGTGAGTCGGGCAGGGGCAATGAGCAGTTCTTC.

The chain is built from TRBV2 and TRBJ2-3; TRBD2 matches at 12 bases. Per germline, CDR1 SNHLY and CDR2 FYNNEI. CDR3 length: 20 amino acids. The V and J ends lost 6 bases and 4 bases, in that order; junction bases with no gene match: 20. As DNA, the CDR3 is TGTGCCAGCAGGGGGTGGCTAGCGGGAGGGTCTGGAAAAGGGCCAGATACGCAGTATTTT. It codes for CASRGWLAGGSGKGPDTQYF.

For the CDR3, the DNA is TGTGCCAGCAGCCCCTGGACAGTCTCTGGAAACACCATATATTTT. As protein: CASSPWTVSGNTIYF. J is TRBJ1-3 and V is TRBV9, with a weak D call TRBD1 (6 bases). The CDR3 runs to 15 residues. Trimming took off 4 bases at V and 0 bases at J, with 11 bases between the two ends. CDR1 and CDR2 from the germline V gene are SGDLS and YYNGEE.

This chain joins TRBV28 and TRBJ1-2; perhaps TRBD1 as D (5 bases). The ends were cut back, 2 bases at V and 5 bases at J, with 12 bases in the middle. This CDR3 has 14 amino acids. Germline V gene data show CDR1 as MDHEN and CDR2 as SYDVKM. CDR3 coding DNA: TGTGCCAGCAGTTTAGCCGACAGATCTTATGGCTACACCTTC. This gives the protein CASSLADRSYGYTF.